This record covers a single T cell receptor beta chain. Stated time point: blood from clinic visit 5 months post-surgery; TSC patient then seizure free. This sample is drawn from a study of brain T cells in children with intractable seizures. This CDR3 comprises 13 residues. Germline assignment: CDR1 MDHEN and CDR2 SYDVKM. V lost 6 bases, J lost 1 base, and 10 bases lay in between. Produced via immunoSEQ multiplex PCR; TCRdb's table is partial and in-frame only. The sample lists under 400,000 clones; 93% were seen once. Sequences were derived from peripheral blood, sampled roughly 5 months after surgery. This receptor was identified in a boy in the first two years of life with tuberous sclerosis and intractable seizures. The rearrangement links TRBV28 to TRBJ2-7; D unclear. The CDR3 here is CASRAGSSYEQYF. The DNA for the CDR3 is TGTGCCAGCAGGGCAGGTTCTTCCTACGAGCAGTACTTC. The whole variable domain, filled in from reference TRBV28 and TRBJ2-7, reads DVKVTQSSRYLVKRTGEKVFLECVQDMDHENMFWYRQDPGLGLRLIYFSYDVKMKEKGDIPEGYSVSREKKERFSLILESASTNQTSMYLCASRAGSSYEQYFGPGTRLTVT.